The entry that follows covers one TCR beta chain sequence. Which antigen it targets is not known. No much larger clonotype is one base removed from it; base qualities were not supplied. These data originate in a study of identifying expanded T cells in peripheral blood (dated by TCRdb to the late 2010s). Study-level background: Technical replicates were generated by sequencing separate aliquots of the same genomic DNA pool, and four replicates were compared pairwise.

V sheds 4 bases and J sheds 3 bases, leaving 7 bases between their ends. Sequences SGHRS (CDR1) and YFSETQ (CDR2) are obtained from the germline V gene. From the cysteine through the phenylalanine, the CDR3 covers 12 amino acids. Of the read, only the CDR3 DNA is kept; its 36 bases are in frame from base 1. TCRbeta CDR3 regions were profiled by bias-controlled multiplex PCR amplification of genomic DNA with the immunoSEQ Assay. In the original analysis: To quantify the absolute abundance of each unique TCRbeta CDR3 region, the sequences were collapsed and filtered. Differential abundance was assessed using a binomial (Fisher-equivalent) model and a beta-binomial model in which time-dependent variance fitted from healthy donors was added. Any clone with fewer than 5 combined templates was excluded, and a clone was called differentially abundant if its Benjamini-Hochberg FDR was below 0.01. Beta-binomial variance was modeled as a function of total template count across the two samples using the form v = (b*log(k)+a)^2. TCRdb took over this immuneACCESS table, retaining in-frame rearrangements with V and J assigned. Such tables are incomplete; in checked studies, under half of the missing clones stem from an unresolved V gene, and the remainder is unexplained. V, J and clone size derive from that table, while D and trimming were established from the DNA sequence. In all, the sample holds approximately 79,000 clones, and under 90% of those were seen once. The top ten clonotypes cover more than 2.5% of the sample.

Broad study findings and their caveats: The authors expected that over much longer intervals, such as months to years, biological variance in healthy repertoires might increase even further. The binomial model flagged around 1.2 differentially abundant clones between technical replicates but about 16.4 over roughly two weeks and 19 to 20 over approximately four weeks. Across all healthy-donor time intervals, the beta-binomial model significantly cut both the number of clones called differentially abundant and the false-positive rate. Variance in clone template counts between two-week samples significantly increased with total template count across all healthy donors.

During the collection period, no infections or other immune events were recorded for the healthy donors. To calibrate time-dependent variance in a beta-binomial model of T-cell clone differential abundance, blood repertoires from healthy donors were used as a training cohort. The training cohort included around ten healthy donors, of whom 3 were female and 7 were male. The donors were between roughly 29 and 65 years old, with an average age of roughly 43 years. Whole blood, obtained from a commercial supplier, was collected from each healthy donor at three time points spaced approximately two weeks apart. For immunosequencing, genomic DNA was extracted from unsorted whole blood.

What was sequenced was blood. The clonotype comes from a person between 18 and 70 years old in good health. The chain joins TRBV5-1 to TRBJ1-2; the D gene is not confidently resolved. The CDR3 region: CASSDGDYGYTF. The DNA sequence reads TGCGCCAGCAGCGACGGAGACTATGGCTACACCTTC.